This TCR beta chain came from a study of T cell changes during pregnancy in multiple sclerosis. The method was immunoSEQ multiplex PCR; TCRdb's version includes in-frame clones alone and lacks a portion of them. The repertoire holds about 61,000 clones, with more than 90% as singletons. The CDR3 loop spans 17 amino acids. With 5 bases clipped from V and 5 bases from J, the junction kept 11 bases outside the gene matches. Germline-derived CDR1 and CDR2 are SNHLY and FYNNEI. Here the sequenced sample was peripheral blood, taken in the first trimester of pregnancy. The chain carries TRBV2 and TRBJ2-2, with 10 bases fitting TRBD1. The sequence was obtained from a female donor in good health, enrolled as a control in a pregnancy study. CDR3 in amino acids: CASSPGTGERNTGELFF. The CDR3 DNA reads as TGTGCCAGCAGTCCCGGGACAGGGGAAAGAAATACCGGGGAGCTGTTTTTT.